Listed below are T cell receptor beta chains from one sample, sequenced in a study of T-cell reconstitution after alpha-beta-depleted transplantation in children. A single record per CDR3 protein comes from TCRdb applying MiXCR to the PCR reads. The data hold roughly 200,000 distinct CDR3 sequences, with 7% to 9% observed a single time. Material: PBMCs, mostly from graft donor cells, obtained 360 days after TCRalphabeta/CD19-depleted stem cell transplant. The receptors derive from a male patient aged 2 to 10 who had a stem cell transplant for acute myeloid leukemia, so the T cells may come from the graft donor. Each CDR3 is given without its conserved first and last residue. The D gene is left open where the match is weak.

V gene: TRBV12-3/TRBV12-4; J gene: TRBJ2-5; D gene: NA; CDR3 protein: ASRESVETQY
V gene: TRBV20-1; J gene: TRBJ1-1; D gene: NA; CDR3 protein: SASRTVTEAF
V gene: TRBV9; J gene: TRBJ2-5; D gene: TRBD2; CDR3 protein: ASSVGYRTSGKETQY
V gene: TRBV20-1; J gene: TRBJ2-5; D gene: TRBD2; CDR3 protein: SARDSSGRGETQY
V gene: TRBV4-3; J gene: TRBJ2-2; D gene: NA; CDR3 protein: ASSRSSTAANTGELF
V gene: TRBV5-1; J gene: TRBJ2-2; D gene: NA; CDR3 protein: ASSALPGFNTGELF
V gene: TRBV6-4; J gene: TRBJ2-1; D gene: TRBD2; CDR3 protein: ASTVGTRTPKQF
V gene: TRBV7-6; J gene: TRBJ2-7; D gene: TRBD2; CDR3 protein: ASSPGLAGGPSSYEQY
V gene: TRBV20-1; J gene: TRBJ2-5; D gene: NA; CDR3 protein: SAPQTTLQETQY
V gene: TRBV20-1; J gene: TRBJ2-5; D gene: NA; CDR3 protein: SARDWFGSDIVRSGETQY
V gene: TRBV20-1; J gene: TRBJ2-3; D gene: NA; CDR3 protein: SVSVSGDTQY
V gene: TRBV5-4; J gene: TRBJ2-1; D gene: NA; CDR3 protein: ASRTNNEQF
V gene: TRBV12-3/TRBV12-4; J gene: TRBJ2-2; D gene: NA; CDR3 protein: ASSSQGRTLNTGELF
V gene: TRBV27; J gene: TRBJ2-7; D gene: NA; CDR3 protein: ASSFVGGSSYEQY
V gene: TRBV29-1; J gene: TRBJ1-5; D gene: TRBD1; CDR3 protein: SVGQGGQPQH
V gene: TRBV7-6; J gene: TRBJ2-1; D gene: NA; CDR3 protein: ASSRGGTGWNEQF
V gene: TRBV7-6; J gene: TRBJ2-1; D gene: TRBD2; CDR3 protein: AIGLAYNEQF